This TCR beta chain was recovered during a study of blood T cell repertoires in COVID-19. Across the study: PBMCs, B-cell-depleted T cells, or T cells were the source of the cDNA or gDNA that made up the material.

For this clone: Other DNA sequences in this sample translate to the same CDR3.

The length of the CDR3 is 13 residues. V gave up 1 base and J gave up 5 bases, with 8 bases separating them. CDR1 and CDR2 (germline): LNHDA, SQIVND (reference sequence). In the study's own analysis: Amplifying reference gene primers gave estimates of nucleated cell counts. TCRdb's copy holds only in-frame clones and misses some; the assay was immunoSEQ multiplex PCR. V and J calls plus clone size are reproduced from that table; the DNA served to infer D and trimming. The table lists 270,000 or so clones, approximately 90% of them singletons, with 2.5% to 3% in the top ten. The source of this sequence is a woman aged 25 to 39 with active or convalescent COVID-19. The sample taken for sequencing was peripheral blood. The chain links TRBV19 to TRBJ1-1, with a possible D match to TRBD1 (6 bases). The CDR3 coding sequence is TGTGCCAGTAGTATAGTGCAGGGGACTGAAGCTTTCTTT. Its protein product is CASSIVQGTEAFF.